The 4 T cell receptor beta chains reported below all come from one sample, sequenced in a study of CD8 T cells in Susac syndrome. Roughly 0.45 to 1 ug RNA was reverse transcribed with random hexamers. TCRdb re-derived calls from the immunoSEQ multiplex PCR reads in MiXCR, one entry per CDR3 protein. This table holds approximately 90,000 distinct CDR3 sequences, 90% to 95% found once. Sequencing input: CD8+ T cells from PBMCs. The receptor set was obtained from a human donor in good health.

The chain is built from TRBV11-2 and TRBJ2-7, with D tentatively TRBD2 (5 bases). Germline CDR1 SGHAT, CDR2 FQNNGV. The CDR3 extends over 15 amino acids. V lost 1 base and J 4 bases, leaving 14 bases between the germline ends. This CDR3 reads CASSLGLDPGYEQYF. The CDR3 nucleotides read TGTGCCAGCAGCTTAGGACTCGACCCGGGGTACGAGCAGTACTTC.

This rearrangement joins TRBV19 to TRBJ1-4; D unresolved. With 6 bases removed from V and 7 bases from J, the gap between germline ends came to 15 bases. CDR1 is LNHDA and CDR2 is SQIVND in the germline V gene (reference sequence). This CDR3 comprises 14 residues. CDR3 DNA: TGTGCCAGTAGCCGAGAGGAGGGTGGTGAAAAACTGTTTTTT. Its protein product is CASSREEGGEKLFF. Full variable domain (outside the CDR3, taken from reference TRBV19 and TRBJ1-4): DGGITQSPKYLFRKEGQNVTLSCEQNLNHDAMYWYRQDPGQGLRLIYYSQIVNDFQKGDIAEGYSVSREKKESFPLTVTSAQKNPTAFYLCASSREEGGEKLFFGSGTQLSVL.

This sequence joins TRBV29-1 and TRBJ1-2; the match to TRBD1 covers 8 bases. The CDR3 spans 13 residues. The ends lost 5 bases at V and 2 bases at J; junction bases unmatched: 4. Germline CDR1 is SQVTM and CDR2 is ANQGSEA. This CDR3 reads CSVPGQVNYGYTF. The CDR3 bases are TGCAGCGTTCCGGGACAGGTCAACTATGGCTACACCTTC. Together with reference TRBV29-1 and TRBJ1-2, the CDR3 gives the full variable domain: SAVISQKPSRDICQRGTSLTIQCQVDSQVTMMFWYRQQPGQSLTLIATANQGSEATYESGFVIDKFPISRPNLTFSTLTVSNMSPEDSSIYLCSVPGQVNYGYTFGSGTRLTVV.

The V and J genes are TRBV5-1 and TRBJ1-1; 7 bases are shared with TRBD1. The junction had 7 bases not matched to a gene; V was cut back by 1 base and J by 4 bases. CDR1 SGHRS and CDR2 YFSETQ come from the germline V gene. The CDR3 spans 15 residues. The CDR3 DNA reads TGCGCCAGCAGCTTGACAGGGGTTGGGACCACTGAAGCTTTCTTT. Its translation is CASSLTGVGTTEAFF.